Listed below are T cell receptor beta chains from one sample, sequenced in a study of memory CD4+ T cells and cytomegalovirus serostatus. Sequenced by immunoSEQ multiplex PCR; TCRdb stores in-frame clones only, minus some. The sample yields more than 45,000 clones, about 81% seen once. Material for sequencing was memory CD4+ T cells from blood. These receptors came from an adult in good health and CMV-seronegative. Both conserved end residues are part of each CDR3. The order of the fields is D gene, V gene, J gene, CDR3 DNA, CDR3 protein. D genes are given only for firm matches.

D: TRBD2
V: TRBV5-1
J: TRBJ2-7
DNA: TGCGCCAGCACTAGGACTAGCGGGATAGGCTACGAGCAGTACTTC
CDR3: CASTRTSGIGYEQYF

D: -
V: TRBV9
J: TRBJ2-5
DNA: TGTGCCAGCAGCGTAGGAAGGGCCAACCCCGGGGCGCATGAGACCCAGTACTTC
CDR3: CASSVGRANPGAHETQYF

D: TRBD1
V: TRBV5-4
J: TRBJ1-3
DNA: TGTGCCAGCAGCCGACAGGGTGGAAACACCATATATTTT
CDR3: CASSRQGGNTIYF

D: TRBD2
V: TRBV7-9
J: TRBJ2-3
DNA: TGTGCCAGCAGCTTAGGACTAGCCGCCGCAGATACGCAGTATTTT
CDR3: CASSLGLAAADTQYF

D: TRBD2
V: TRBV18
J: TRBJ2-3
DNA: TGTGCCAGCTCACTACAAAGTAGCGGGAGCACAGATACGCAGTATTTT
CDR3: CASSLQSSGSTDTQYF

D: -
V: TRBV29-1
J: TRBJ1-1
DNA: TGCGGGGGAAACGGGGGGCCAGCTGAAGCTTTCTTT
CDR3: CGGNGGPAEAFF

D: -
V: TRBV5-8
J: TRBJ2-5
DNA: TGTGCCAGCAGCGCACGACAGGTGGGCCAAGAGACCCAGTACTTC
CDR3: CASSARQVGQETQYF

D: -
V: TRBV30
J: TRBJ2-3
DNA: TGTGCCTGGAGTCCATTAACAGATACGCAGTATTTT
CDR3: CAWSPLTDTQYF

D: TRBD1
V: TRBV11-2
J: TRBJ2-7
DNA: TGTGCCAGCACCGACCCCCGGGACAGGGGACCCTACGAGCAGTACTTC
CDR3: CASTDPRDRGPYEQYF

D: TRBD1
V: TRBV5-1
J: TRBJ2-7
DNA: TGCGCCAGCAGCTTGGGTTGGCGACAGGGGGCCTACGAGCAGTACTTC
CDR3: CASSLGWRQGAYEQYF